This T cell receptor beta chain was observed in a study of blood T cell repertoires in COVID-19. Cohorts were determined from participant-reported clinical history. Sequencing was performed with immunoSEQ multiplex PCR; in TCRdb, only in-frame clones are kept and a portion is missing. The sample has more than 250,000 clones, roughly 88% seen once. Germline V gives CDR1 SGHVS, CDR2 FNYEAQ. Trimming cost V 6 bases and J 7 bases, with 10 bases left between them. The CDR3 length is 12 residues. Material: PBMCs or T cells enriched from blood (not recorded which). The chain couples TRBV7-6 to TRBJ2-1; the D is unclear. This clonotype was obtained from a man aged 25-40 years who had recovered from COVID-19. The chain's CDR3 is CASRSVGNEQFF. CDR3 nucleotides: TGTGCCAGCAGATCCGTCGGGAATGAGCAGTTCTTC.